Each of the 2 T cell receptor beta chains below was sequenced from the same sample in a study of high-grade serous ovarian cancer treatment subgroups. Repertoires were generated with immunoSEQ multiplex PCR, while TCRdb's copy carries only in-frame clones and drops some. Among fewer than 20,000 clones, 73% were seen once, and the ten largest hold more than 3.5%. Tumor tissue was taken before any definitive surgery or chemotherapy was given. Material: tumor tissue. The receptors come from a human donor with high-grade serous ovarian cancer.

This sequence joins TRBV6-1 and TRBJ2-7; possible D gene TRBD2, 7 bases. Germline assignment: CDR1 MNHNS and CDR2 SASEGT. V lost 7 bases, J lost 0 bases, and 16 bases lay in between. The CDR3 loop spans 15 amino acids. CDR3 loop: CASIVRGGPSYEQYF. The CDR3, as DNA: TGTGCCAGCATCGTTAGGGGGGGTCCCTCCTACGAGCAGTACTTC.

The chain has TRBV6-5 and TRBJ1-5; D is undetermined. The V gene's germline CDR1 is MNHEY and CDR2 SVGAGI. The CDR3 contains 12 residues. V was clipped by 4 bases and J by 11 bases, with 12 bases between them. The CDR3 coding sequence is TGTGCCAGCAGTTCTCTAAGTGGGTCCCAGCATTTT. It yields the protein CASSSLSGSQHF.